This TCR beta chain was sequenced in a study of OX40 agonist ivuxolimab in advanced cancers. Across the whole study: Patients enrolled in dose escalation were diagnosed with hepatocellular carcinoma, melanoma, renal cell or head and neck cancer.

The table came from immunoSEQ multiplex PCR; TCRdb's copy has only in-frame clones and leaves some out. The sample gives approximately 91,000 clones, 70% to 90% of which show up once; 0.5% is in the top ten. This receptor was obtained from an adult with an advanced solid tumor such as melanoma, head and neck, liver or kidney cancer. The sample was CD4+ or CD8+ T cells sorted from blood, taken in a trial of the OX40 agonist ivuxolimab.

The chain's CDR3 is CASSLVPGRGETGELFF. CDR3 bases: TGCGCCAGCAGCTTGGTCCCCGGCAGGGGGGAGACCGGGGAGCTGTTTTTT. This rearrangement joins TRBV5-1 to TRBJ2-2; tentatively, D is TRBD1 (7 bases). Looked up from germline, CDR1 is SGHRS and CDR2 is YFSETQ. V was pared by 0 bases and J by 5 bases, with 17 bases between. CDR3 length: 17 residues.